Below, 19 T cell receptor beta chains from the same sample are listed, as sequenced in a study of CD8+CD57+ T cells in acquired aplastic anemia (dated by TCRdb to the late 2010s). The instrument was an Illumina HiSeq 2000. Genomic DNA was used as template for profiling of TCR beta VDJ combinations and CDR3 sequences. TCRdb's own reprocessing of the public reads used fastp at Q25 and MiXCR and kept productive beta chains. CDR3 protein sequences are deduplicated, and each keeps its most common genes and DNA. This sample lists 200,000 or so distinct CDR3 sequences; 64% were detected once. The top ten hold about 43% of the sample. Sequencing input: sorted CD4+, CD8+, or CD8+CD57+ T cells (not recorded which) from PBMCs. The receptors originated from a human donor with severe aplastic anemia or a healthy control (not recorded which).

This rearrangement joins TRBV29-1 to TRBJ1-6, with D maybe TRBD1 (6 bases). This CDR3 is 18 amino acids long. CDR1 SQVTM and CDR2 ANQGSEA come from the germline V gene. V was shortened by 4 bases and J by 3 bases, with 22 bases between the two germline ends. CDR3 in amino acids: CSVGGVTGPNLYNSPLHF. CDR3 nucleotides: TGCAGCGTTGGGGGGGTGACAGGTCCGAACCTCTATAATTCACCCCTCCACTTT.

This clonotype was counted only a few times. The genes are TRBV29-1 and TRBJ1-1, with 7 bases that match TRBD1. CDR3 length equals 16 residues. Looked up from germline, CDR1 is SQVTM and CDR2 is ANQGSEA. The V segment lost 6 bases and the J segment 4 bases; nucleotides outside the gene matches: 17. This CDR3 reads CSVLVDRARRGTEAFF. The CDR3 DNA is TGCAGCGTCCTCGTTGACAGGGCCCGTCGGGGCACTGAAGCTTTCTTT.

J is TRBJ1-2 and V is TRBV25-1; D is uncertain. V was cut by 4 bases and J by 8 bases, with 20 bases left in between. The length of the CDR3 is 15 residues. The germline V gene has CDR1 MGHDK and CDR2 SYGVNS. CDR3 coding DNA: TGTGCCAGCAGTGGGAGTCGGTTTAAGTTTAAGGGCTACACCTTC. Translation: CASSGSRFKFKGYTF.

The J gene is TRBJ2-3, the V gene TRBV27; 10 bases are a match to TRBD1. CDR1 is MNHEY and CDR2 is SMNVEV in the germline V gene (reference sequence). After removal of 0 bases from V and 4 bases from J, the junction contained 10 bases not matched to a gene. The CDR3 covers 18 residues. CDR3 bases: TGTGCCAGCAGTTTATCCGTGGGACAGGGGACCCGGGCAGATACGCAGTATTTT. Amino acid sequence: CASSLSVGQGTRADTQYF.

The sample holds one count of this clonotype. The J gene is TRBJ2-7, the V gene TRBV20-1; no clear D. The CDR3 covers 13 residues. Germline CDR1 DFQATT, CDR2 SNEGSKA (reference sequence). Trimming removed 5 bases from V and 1 base from J, with 12 bases in between. The CDR3 nucleotides read TGCAGTGCTCACCGCACTGAGTCCTACGAGCAGTACTTC. Its protein is CSAHRTESYEQYF.

The sample holds a few counts of this clonotype. The chain is built from TRBV4-3 and TRBJ2-2; 7 bases map to TRBD1. This CDR3 has 16 residues. J lost 4 bases, V lost 5 bases, and 10 bases had no gene match. Germline V gene lookup returns CDR1 LGHNA and CDR2 YSLEER. CDR3 sequence (DNA): TGCGCCAGCAGCTCCGTGACAGGGAGTCTCACCGGGGAGCTGTTTTTT. Translating gives CASSSVTGSLTGELFF.

In its sample, this clonotype was seen a few times. The chain couples TRBV7-9 to TRBJ2-2; TRBD2 is a possible D gene (6 bases). V was trimmed by 1 base and J by 13 bases, leaving 7 bases between them. Germline CDR1 reads SEHNR; CDR2 reads FQNEAQ (reference sequence). This CDR3 comprises 11 residues. DNA for the CDR3: TGTGCCAGCAGCTTAGGGCGGGGGCTGTTTTTT. The encoded protein is CASSLGRGLFF.

The genes are TRBV20-1 and TRBJ2-3; no firm D call. This CDR3 region has 11 residues. CDR1 and CDR2 (germline): DFQATT, SNEGSKA (reference sequence). V gave up 0 bases and J gave up 5 bases, with 3 bases separating them. CDR3 bases: TGCAGTGCTAGAGATCGAGATACGCAGTATTTT. Its translation: CSARDRDTQYF.

Ten or more counts support this clonotype. The J gene is TRBJ1-2, the V gene TRBV29-1; D is uncertain. V dropped 1 base and J dropped 3 bases, with 6 bases sitting between them. CDR1 and CDR2 (germline): SQVTM, ANQGSEA. The CDR3 covers 12 residues. This CDR3 is CSVEGLDYGYTF. In DNA form, the CDR3 reads TGCAGCGTTGAAGGTTTGGACTATGGCTACACCTTC.

In this sample, this clonotype turned up many times. The V and J genes are TRBV19 and TRBJ1-3; D not resolved. Trimming removed 5 bases from V and 4 bases from J, with 6 bases in between. This CDR3 contains 12 residues. Per germline, CDR1 LNHDA and CDR2 SQIVND (reference sequence). CDR3 residues: CASSADGNTIYF. CDR3 coding DNA: TGTGCCAGTAGTGCCGACGGAAACACCATATATTTT.

This clonotype has ten or more counts. The CDR3 here is CASSSGLAVDEQFF. The CDR3 nucleotides are TGTGCCAGCAGCTCAGGACTAGCGGTGGATGAGCAGTTCTTC. This chain connects TRBV7-3 to TRBJ2-1, with 10 nucleotides matching TRBD2. CDR3 length: 14 amino acids. The V segment lost 4 bases and the J segment 8 bases; nucleotides outside the gene matches: 5. The germline V gene encodes CDR1 SGHTA and CDR2 FQGTGA.

The V and J genes are TRBV20-1 and TRBJ1-5; D call uncertain. This CDR3 spans 12 amino acids. Germline CDR1 reads DFQATT; CDR2 reads SNEGSKA (reference sequence). The ends were cut back, 3 bases at V and 5 bases at J, with 8 bases in the middle. The CDR3 DNA reads as TGCAGTGCTAGCGAGGGTGATCAGCCCCAGCATTTT. It specifies CSASEGDQPQHF.

The chain couples TRBV24-1 to TRBJ1-3; D not resolved. The CDR3 is 18 residues long. Germline CDR1 and CDR2: KGHDR and SFDVKD. V was shortened by 8 bases and J by 0 bases, with 22 bases between the two germline ends. The CDR3 protein is CATIETSYYKTSGNTIYF. The CDR3 nucleotides are TGTGCCACCATCGAGACAAGTTATTACAAGACCTCTGGAAACACCATATATTTT.

The rearrangement links TRBV5-6 to TRBJ1-2; D perhaps matches TRBD1 (5 bases). This CDR3 spans 13 amino acids. V lost 4 bases and J 4 bases, leaving 11 bases between the germline ends. The germline V gene has CDR1 SGHDT and CDR2 YYEEEE. The CDR3 sequence: CASSTLGVYGYTF. The CDR3 DNA reads TGTGCCAGCAGCACACTAGGGGTCTATGGCTACACCTTC.

The chain employs TRBV7-9 and TRBJ2-7, with D tentatively TRBD2 (5 bases). The CDR3 is 15 amino acids. CDR1 and CDR2 (germline): SEHNR, FQNEAQ (reference sequence). With 5 bases removed from V and 0 bases from J, the gap between germline ends came to 14 bases. In DNA, the CDR3 is TGTGCCAGCAGCGTAGAGGGCAACCCCTCCTACGAGCAGTACTTC. Translation: CASSVEGNPSYEQYF.

The chain has TRBV15 and TRBJ2-7, with D perhaps TRBD1 (6 bases). From germline, CDR1 is LNHNV and CDR2 YYDKDF (reference sequence). Trimming left V 0 bases short and J 0 bases short, with 12 bases between. This CDR3 region has 16 residues. The CDR3 sequence: CATSRDKQGLSYEQYF. CDR3 nucleotides: TGTGCCACCAGCAGAGATAAGCAGGGGCTCTCCTACGAGCAGTACTTC. The full variable domain, completed using reference TRBV15 and TRBJ2-7, is DAMVIQNPRYQVTQFGKPVTLSCSQTLNHNVMYWYQQKSSQAPKLLFHYYDKDFNNEADTPDNFQSRRPNTSFCFLDIRSPGLGDTAMYLCATSRDKQGLSYEQYFGPGTRLTVT.

The chain has TRBV7-9 and TRBJ2-7; D assignment may be TRBD1 or TRBD2 (5 bases each). Germline values: CDR1 SEHNR, CDR2 FQNEAQ (reference sequence). The CDR3 sequence is 16 residues long. V was cut by 5 bases and J by 0 bases, with 17 bases left in between. The CDR3 here is CASSAGPTGSSYEQYF. The DNA for the CDR3 is TGTGCCAGCAGCGCGGGCCCCACAGGAAGCTCCTACGAGCAGTACTTC.

This clonotype showed up just once. This chain joins TRBV14 and TRBJ2-7, with TRBD2 identical over 10 bases. Germline assignment: CDR1 SGHDN and CDR2 FVKESK. Germline trimming cut 1 base from V and 6 bases from J; bases unmatched to any gene: 6. The CDR3 has 15 amino acids. The CDR3, as DNA: TGTGCCAGCAGCCAAGCAGCTAGCGGGAGAACCGAGCAGTACTTC. This encodes CASSQAASGRTEQYF. Filled out from reference TRBV14 and TRBJ2-7, the complete variable domain reads EAGVTQFPSHSVIEKGQTVTLRCDPISGHDNLYWYRRVMGKEIKFLLHFVKESKQDESGMPNNRFLAERTGGTYSTLKVQPAELEDSGVYFCASSQAASGRTEQYFGPGTRLTVT.

The rearrangement uses TRBV29-1 and TRBJ1-1; TRBD1 might be the D (5 bases). CDR3 size: 13 residues. Trimming took 2 bases from V and 4 from J, leaving 11 bases between them. CDR1 and CDR2 (germline): SQVTM, ANQGSEA. In nucleotides, the CDR3 is TGCAGCGTTGAAAGCCGGGGGGGCACTGAAGCTTTCTTT. The encoded protein is CSVESRGGTEAFF.